This T cell receptor beta chain was observed in a study of chemoradiotherapy in HPV16-positive cancers. This clone has only a few counts. The data were produced by immunoSEQ multiplex PCR, yet TCRdb's version contains in-frame clones alone and is incomplete. Among about 5,300 clones listed, approximately 89% were seen once. V was shortened by 6 bases and J by 0 bases, with 6 bases between the two germline ends. Germline CDR1 reads ENHRY; CDR2 reads SYGVKD. This CDR3 has 13 residues. The source of this sequence is a human donor with HPV-associated anogenital cancer. The material was blood, obtained from a patient who underwent chemoradiotherapy. The chain has TRBV10-3 and TRBJ1-3, with D possibly being TRBD1 (6 bases). CDR3 bases: TGTGCCATCAGGGACAGCTCTGGAAACACCATATATTTT. Translating gives CAIRDSSGNTIYF.